These T cell receptor beta chains were read from a single sample in a study of cytomegalovirus exposure and HLA in healthy donors. Repertoires were generated with immunoSEQ multiplex PCR, while TCRdb's copy carries only in-frame clones and drops some. Of about 210,000 clones listed, 83% are singletons. Sequenced sample: PBMCs. The receptors originated from a man aged 35 to 55 in good health and CMV-seropositive. CDR3s include the opening cysteine and the closing phenylalanine or tryptophan. The D gene is left open where the match is weak. Where a row states a size, it is once, few, many or the class of an expanded clone; other rows omit it.

TGTGCCAGCAGAGTAGCGGGCCTTTCCTACGAGCAGTACTTC	CASRVAGLSYEQYF	TRBV6-5	TRBJ2-7	TRBD2	NA
TGTGCCAGCAGTGAACTCGGGGTACACTCCTACGAGCAGTACTTC	CASSELGVHSYEQYF	TRBV6-1	TRBJ2-7	NA	NA
TGCGCCAGCAGCCAAGCTCCTAGCGGGACCAACAATGAGCAGTTCTTC	CASSQAPSGTNNEQFF	TRBV4-1	TRBJ2-1	TRBD2	NA
TGCGCCAGCAGCCTCGACAGGGAGAACTATGGCTACACCTTC	CASSLDRENYGYTF	TRBV5-1	TRBJ1-2	TRBD1	NA
TGTGCCAGCAGCCCCCAACGGGTCCCAAGCTCCTACAATGAGCAGTTCTTC	CASSPQRVPSSYNEQFF	TRBV11-1	TRBJ2-1	NA	NA
TGCGCCAGCAGCCAAGATGCCGGGACAGGGGCCCCCGCGGCTTTCTTT	CASSQDAGTGAPAAFF	TRBV4-3	TRBJ1-1	TRBD1	NA
TGTGCCAGCACCGAAGGGGCAGGTTTGAACACTGAAGCTTTCTTT	CASTEGAGLNTEAFF	TRBV9	TRBJ1-1	NA	few
TGTGCCAGCAGCTGGGTTGGGGCCCAGGGATTAAATCAGCCCCAGCATTTT	CASSWVGAQGLNQPQHF	TRBV7-2	TRBJ1-5	NA	few
TGTGCCAGTAGTACTAGGACAGGGGGCCCAAATGAGCAGTTCTTC	CASSTRTGGPNEQFF	TRBV19	TRBJ2-1	TRBD1	NA
TGTGCCAGTAGTAGGGGACAGGGGGCGTATAAGGATGAAGCTTTCTTT	CASSRGQGAYKDEAFF	TRBV19	TRBJ1-1	TRBD1	once
TGCGCCAGCAGGTCCTACAGGGGAGATACTGAAGCTTTCTTT	CASRSYRGDTEAFF	TRBV5-1	TRBJ1-1	TRBD1	NA
TGCGCCAGCAGCCCGAGGACAGGGGGGACAGATACGCAGTATTTT	CASSPRTGGTDTQYF	TRBV4-3	TRBJ2-3	TRBD1	NA
TGTGCCAGCAGCCGGGACAGGGGCTACGAGCAGTACTTC	CASSRDRGYEQYF	TRBV6-4	TRBJ2-7	TRBD1	NA
TGCGCCAGCAGCCAAGACAGGACTTCCTACGAGCAGTACTTC	CASSQDRTSYEQYF	TRBV4-3	TRBJ2-7	NA	NA
TGTGCCAGCAGCGTAGGCCCTACAGGGGAGCAGTACTTC	CASSVGPTGEQYF	TRBV9	TRBJ2-7	NA	few
TGTGCCAGCACCAAAGACAGGGAGTATGGCTACACCTTC	CASTKDREYGYTF	TRBV6-5	TRBJ1-2	TRBD1	NA
TGCGCCAGCAGCCAAGTAACAGGGAGCTCCTACGAGCAGTACTTC	CASSQVTGSSYEQYF	TRBV4-3	TRBJ2-7	NA	NA
TGCGCCAGCAGCTTAGACATCTCCTACGAGCAGTACTTC	CASSLDISYEQYF	TRBV5-1	TRBJ2-7	NA	NA
TGTGCCAGCAGGCCTCCGGGACAGGGAGGGAATGAGCAGTTCTTC	CASRPPGQGGNEQFF	TRBV7-3	TRBJ2-1	TRBD1	NA
TGTGCCAGCAGCGCTTCCGGGACTAGCGGCATAAGGTACTTC	CASSASGTSGIRYF	TRBV7-2	TRBJ2-4	TRBD2	NA
TGCGCCAGCAGTGGGACTTCCGAGCAGTTCTTC	CASSGTSEQFF	TRBV10-1	TRBJ2-1	NA	NA
TGTGCCAGCAGCTCGGGGACAGGGAAGAGTTCTGGGGCCAACGTCCTGACTTTC	CASSSGTGKSSGANVLTF	TRBV7-9	TRBJ2-6	TRBD1	NA
TGTGCCAGCAGCTCGCCTCGGACAGGGGGGGATACGCAGTATTTT	CASSSPRTGGDTQYF	TRBV5-4	TRBJ2-3	TRBD1	NA
TGCGCCAGCAGCCAAGCTCCCCAGTATACTAATGAAAAACTGTTTTTT	CASSQAPQYTNEKLFF	TRBV4-1	TRBJ1-4	NA	NA
TGTGCCAGCAGTCTGAGGCGTGGCTACACCTTC	CASSLRRGYTF	TRBV28	TRBJ1-2	NA	NA
TGTGCCAGCAGTGAATTGGGCAGGGGGTTTGACGAGCAGTACTTC	CASSELGRGFDEQYF	TRBV2	TRBJ2-7	TRBD1	NA
TGTGCCAGCAGTGGAACCGGGAGAGGGTCCTACGAGCAGTACTTC	CASSGTGRGSYEQYF	TRBV6-1	TRBJ2-7	NA	NA
TGTGCCATCAGTGCAGGGGGCTACGAGCAGTACTTC	CAISAGGYEQYF	TRBV10-3	TRBJ2-7	TRBD1	NA
TGCAGCGTTTCCCTAGCGGACTTCACCGGGGAGCTGTTTTTT	CSVSLADFTGELFF	TRBV29-1	TRBJ2-2	TRBD2	few
TGTGCCAGCTCACGTCCGGGGGGAGACAACGTCCTGACTTTC	CASSRPGGDNVLTF	TRBV18	TRBJ2-6	TRBD2	NA
TGTGCCAGCAGCTTCCTCTCCTACGAGCAGTACTTC	CASSFLSYEQYF	TRBV11-2	TRBJ2-7	NA	NA
TGTGCCAGCAGCCCCCGGACAGGGCAGGAGACCCAGTACTTC	CASSPRTGQETQYF	TRBV7-9	TRBJ2-5	TRBD1	NA
TGTGCCAGTACATCAGGGTACTATGGCTACACCTTC	CASTSGYYGYTF	TRBV6-1	TRBJ1-2	NA	NA
TGCGCCAGCAGCATTCGGACAGGGAGGACCAAAAACATTCAGTACTTC	CASSIRTGRTKNIQYF	TRBV5-1	TRBJ2-4	TRBD1	NA
TGTGCCAGCAGTGAAGTGGTCAGGGTGAGACTGGATTCACCCCTCCACTTT	CASSEVVRVRLDSPLHF	TRBV6-1	TRBJ1-6	NA	NA
TGTGCCAGAAGCTTTTGGGTAGCGGGAGGGCCCTCGGGCACCGGGGAGCTGTTTTTT	CARSFWVAGGPSGTGELFF	TRBV5-3	TRBJ2-2	TRBD2	NA
TGTGCCAGCAGCTCTAGCGGGAGGGTGTTGAATGAGCAGTTCTTC	CASSSSGRVLNEQFF	TRBV28	TRBJ2-1	TRBD2	NA
TGTGCCAGCACCCCCCCGCGGGATACGCAGTATTTT	CASTPPRDTQYF	TRBV21-1	TRBJ2-3	NA	few
TGTGCCAGCTCACCGGGGGGAGTGGACTATGGCTACACCTTC	CASSPGGVDYGYTF	TRBV18	TRBJ1-2	NA	NA
TGTGCCAGCAGCTTGGGGACAGCTCAAAATCAGCCCCAGCATTTT	CASSLGTAQNQPQHF	TRBV7-6	TRBJ1-5	TRBD1	NA
TGTGCCAGCAGCTTAGTCAGGGGGAAGGAGACCCAGTACTTC	CASSLVRGKETQYF	TRBV7-8	TRBJ2-5	TRBD1	NA
TGTGCCAGCGGGGAGCTAGGGGGCACCGGGGAGCTGTTTTTT	CASGELGGTGELFF	TRBV6-5	TRBJ2-2	NA	NA
TGTGCCAGCAGCTTAGGTAGCACCGCCGGGGAGCTGTTTTTT	CASSLGSTAGELFF	TRBV7-3	TRBJ2-2	NA	NA
TGTGCCAGCACCGCCTCACAGGGGAAGGGCACTGAAGCTTTCTTT	CASTASQGKGTEAFF	TRBV6-5	TRBJ1-1	TRBD1	NA
TGCGCCAGCAGCCAAGATACAGGGACGAACACCGGGGAGCTGTTTTTT	CASSQDTGTNTGELFF	TRBV4-3	TRBJ2-2	NA	NA
TGTGCCAGCAGTGAACCATCCGACAGGTCTAATGAAAAACTGTTTTTT	CASSEPSDRSNEKLFF	TRBV6-1	TRBJ1-4	NA	NA
TGTGCCATCACACAACTAGCGGGGGGGTCTGGGGCCAACGGCCTGACTTTC	CAITQLAGGSGANGLTF	TRBV2	TRBJ2-6	TRBD2	NA
TGTGCCAGCAGTACCCCCGGGGGGAGTCTCCACTTT	CASSTPGGSLHF	TRBV2	TRBJ1-6	NA	NA